The 16 T cell receptor beta chains below come from one sample, sequenced in a study of cytomegalovirus exposure and HLA in healthy donors. Use of 60 Vbeta and 13 Jbeta primers characterized the PCR. The repertoire was sequenced with immunoSEQ multiplex PCR; TCRdb's copy has only in-frame clones and lacks some. This table holds 95,000 to 150,000 clones. Sequencing was carried out using PBMCs. The receptors were sampled from a young man in good health and CMV-seronegative.

The chain carries TRBV6-6 and TRBJ2-5, with 9 bases identical to TRBD1. V gave up 10 bases and J gave up 5 bases; unmatched junction bases: 8. The germline V gene has CDR1 MNHNY and CDR2 SVGAGI (reference sequence). The CDR3 has 13 amino acids. The CDR3 DNA is TGTGCCACTAGACAGGGGGGGATGGAGACCCAGTACTTC. It yields the protein CATRQGGMETQYF.

The chain is built from TRBV4-2 and TRBJ2-3; maybe TRBD1 (6 bases). The ends were cut back, 2 bases at V and 5 bases at J, with 14 bases in the middle. The CDR3 length is 15 residues. Germline-derived CDR1 and CDR2 are LGHNA and YNFKEQ. CDR3: CASSQRSEGGDTQYF. CDR3 nucleotides: TGTGCCAGCAGCCAAAGGTCTGAAGGGGGAGATACGCAGTATTTT.

The chain links TRBV27 to TRBJ1-3; D remains unclear. Per germline, CDR1 MNHEY and CDR2 SMNVEV (reference sequence). The CDR3 is 14 amino acids. Trimming took off 2 bases at V and 3 bases at J, with 8 bases between the two ends. For the CDR3, the DNA is TGTGCCAGCAGTTTAACTCGGTTTGGAAACACCATATATTTT. Amino acids: CASSLTRFGNTIYF.

The chain recombines TRBV2 with TRBJ1-1; 8 nucleotides match TRBD1. CDR3 length: 13 amino acids. Germline V gene data show CDR1 as SNHLY and CDR2 as FYNNEI. V was pared by 7 bases and J by 4 bases, with 5 bases of the junction left unmatched. In DNA, the CDR3 is TGTGCCAGCACTGGACAGGGCGCCACTGAAGCTTTCTTT. It yields the protein CASTGQGATEAFF.

The chain recombines TRBV27 with TRBJ1-1, with D maybe TRBD1 (5 bases). The germline V and J ends were trimmed by 7 bases and 3 bases, with 12 bases remaining between them. Per the germline V gene, CDR1 is MNHEY and CDR2 is SMNVEV (reference sequence). The CDR3 runs 13 residues. The CDR3 DNA follows: TGTGCCAGCAAGCCCGGGGGGTACACTGAAGCTTTCTTT. Translated: CASKPGGYTEAFF.

The V gene is TRBV10-3, the J gene TRBJ1-1, with TRBD1 matching 8 bases. The CDR3 sequence is 13 residues long. The germline CDR1 and CDR2 sequences are ENHRY and SYGVKD. V trimming: 11 bases; J trimming: 8 bases; junction bases outside the gene matches: 13. This CDR3 reads CASRDRLEGEAFF. CDR3 nucleotide sequence: TGTGCCTCCAGGGACAGGTTGGAGGGAGAAGCTTTCTTT.

The gene calls are TRBV6-5 and TRBJ2-3; D may be TRBD2 (7 bases). Per the germline V gene, CDR1 is MNHEY and CDR2 is SVGAGI. Trimming removed 0 bases from V and 2 bases from J, with 9 bases in between. The CDR3 has 15 amino acids. As DNA, the CDR3 is TGTGCCAGCAGTTACTCTGGGGGGGCCACAGATACGCAGTATTTT. Its translation: CASSYSGGATDTQYF.

The chain employs TRBV5-1 and TRBJ1-2; perhaps TRBD1 as D (6 bases). The CDR3 is 16 residues long. Deletions cut 0 bases from V and 5 bases from J, with 17 bases between. The germline CDR1 and CDR2 sequences are SGHRS and YFSETQ. Written as DNA, the CDR3 is TGCGCCAGCAGCTTGGGCTCAGGGGCAGTCGGTTATGGCTACACCTTC. It is translated as CASSLGSGAVGYGYTF. Drawing the rest from reference TRBV5-1 and TRBJ1-2, the complete variable domain is KAGVTQTPRYLIKTRGQQVTLSCSPISGHRSVSWYQQTPGQGLQFLFEYFSETQRNKGNFPGRFSGRQFSNSRSEMNVSTLELGDSALYLCASSLGSGAVGYGYTFGSGTRLTVV.

The J gene is TRBJ2-2, the V gene TRBV6-1, with D possibly matching TRBD1 (5 bases). V lost 7 bases and J lost 2, with 11 bases in between. The CDR3 has 14 amino acids. CDR1 MNHNS and CDR2 SASEGT come from the germline V gene. The CDR3 is CASTGPPNTGELFF. The CDR3 DNA reads TGTGCCAGCACAGGGCCCCCCAACACCGGGGAGCTGTTTTTT.

In the case of this clone: Other DNA sequences in the sample encode the same CDR3. The chain recombines TRBV5-1 with TRBJ2-3, with D maybe TRBD1 (6 bases). This CDR3 is built from 13 residues. Trimming left V 4 bases short and J 6 bases short, with 12 bases between. Germline V gene sequence: CDR1 SGHRS, CDR2 YFSETQ. The CDR3 is CASSRQDTDTQYF. The CDR3 nucleotides read TGCGCCAGCAGCCGACAGGACACGGATACGCAGTATTTT.

J is TRBJ2-7 and V is TRBV10-1; 7 nucleotides match TRBD1. The ends lost 6 bases at V and 6 bases at J; junction bases unmatched: 8. The V gene's germline CDR1 is WNHNN and CDR2 SYGVQD (reference sequence). The CDR3 contains 13 residues. The CDR3 DNA reads as TGCGCCAGCAGCGCCGGGACAGTCCGCGAGCAGTACTTC. Translated: CASSAGTVREQYF.

The rearrangement links TRBV18 to TRBJ1-2; D not certain. The V and J ends lost 3 bases and 3 bases respectively, with 5 bases between them. Germline V gene data show CDR1 as KGHSH and CDR2 as LQKENI. The CDR3 sequence is 12 residues long. CDR3 in DNA: TGTGCCAGCTCACCGGAGGACTATGGCTACACCTTC. Translation gives CASSPEDYGYTF.

The rearrangement joins TRBV5-1 to TRBJ1-2, with 7 bases lining up with TRBD1. J gave up 8 bases and V 4 bases, and 11 bases lay outside the gene matches. This CDR3 spans 14 amino acids. Germline-derived CDR1 and CDR2 are SGHRS and YFSETQ. The CDR3 DNA follows: TGCGCCAGCAGCCCCCCGACAGGGATTGAAGGCTACACCTTC. Translation gives CASSPPTGIEGYTF.

The chain is built from TRBV28 and TRBJ1-1; D is ambiguous. This CDR3 has 15 amino acids. V lost 2 bases to trimming and J lost 5 bases, with 15 bases between them. The V gene's germline CDR1 is MDHEN and CDR2 SYDVKM. This chain's CDR3 is CASSLGRGFGTEAFF. The CDR3 coding sequence is TGTGCCAGCAGTTTAGGGCGAGGGTTCGGGACTGAAGCTTTCTTT.

The CDR3 here is CASSLAGGSMDTQYF. The DNA of the CDR3 is TGTGCCAGCAGTTTAGCGGGCGGGAGTATGGATACGCAGTATTTT. This sequence joins TRBV27 and TRBJ2-3, with 7 positions matching TRBD2. The germline gives CDR1 MNHEY, CDR2 SMNVEV (reference sequence). The CDR3 covers 15 residues. V trimming: 2 bases; J trimming: 6 bases; junction bases outside the gene matches: 8.

The chain uses TRBV6-5 and TRBJ2-7, with no clear D. V lost 7 bases and J 5 bases, leaving 12 bases between the germline ends. The length of the CDR3 is 12 residues. Looked up from germline, CDR1 is MNHEY and CDR2 is SVGAGI. The CDR3 loop reads CASTDRGDEQYF. For the CDR3, the DNA is TGTGCCAGCACCGACCGTGGAGACGAGCAGTACTTC.